This paragraph covers one T cell receptor (beta chain) sequence. Its specificity is unknown. Its ends do not fully match the called genes, so a read error is possible. These data belong to a study of cytomegalovirus exposure and HLA in healthy donors. Whole-study results and caveats: An Asian-associated ancestry cluster reportedly showed fewer N-insertions than the approximately 700-donor mean in a later analysis.

Vbeta (60) and Jbeta (13) primers were used in the PCR. The table came from immunoSEQ multiplex PCR; TCRdb's copy has only in-frame clones and leaves some out. Of roughly 63,000 clones in the sample, roughly 70% were seen once. Input material: PBMCs. The receptor comes from a man aged 45-65 years in good health and CMV-seropositive.

CDR3 nucleotides: TGTGCCTGGAGCCGACCCGGGACAGGGGATTTC. Translated: CAWSRPGTGDF. The chain links TRBV30 to TRBJ2-7; TRBD1 matches at 10 bases. Germline assignment: CDR1 GTSNPN and CDR2 SVGIG (reference sequence). This CDR3 region has 11 residues.